Presented here are 3 T cell receptor beta chains from one specimen sequenced in a study of control samples from healthy donors and cancer patients. The table came from immunoSEQ multiplex PCR; TCRdb's copy has only in-frame clones and leaves some out. The sample includes under 200,000 clones, roughly 91% seen only once; the top ten take approximately 1.4%. The sequenced sample consisted of blood. The source is a woman in her 30s in good health.

The rearrangement links TRBV4-2 to TRBJ2-3; D perhaps matches TRBD2 (6 bases). The CDR3 extends over 16 amino acids. V was clipped by 0 bases and J by 2 bases, with 12 bases between them. Germline loops: CDR1 LGHNA, CDR2 YNFKEQ. DNA of the CDR3: TGTGCCAGCAGCCAAGATGTAGGGACTTACACAGATACGCAGTATTTT. This gives the protein CASSQDVGTYTDTQYF.

The chain joins TRBV5-5 to TRBJ1-3; tentative D call: TRBD1 (6 bases). Trimming removed 3 bases at V and 3 bases at J, with 10 bases between. Germline V CDR1 and CDR2: SGHKS, YYEKEE (reference sequence). The CDR3 loop spans 14 amino acids. The CDR3 is CASSSPGVGNTIYF. The CDR3 DNA follows: TGTGCCAGCAGCTCCCCAGGGGTTGGAAACACCATATATTTT.

The rearrangement links TRBV6-6 to TRBJ2-6, with TRBD1 identical over 8 bases. The germline V gene encodes CDR1 MNHNY and CDR2 SVGAGI (reference sequence). J was trimmed by 3 bases and V by 4 bases; bases with no gene match: 2. The CDR3 sequence is 15 residues long. The CDR3 nucleotides are TGTGCCAGCAGTTCACAGGGGGGTGGGGCCAACGTCCTGACTTTC. Protein sequence: CASSSQGGGANVLTF.